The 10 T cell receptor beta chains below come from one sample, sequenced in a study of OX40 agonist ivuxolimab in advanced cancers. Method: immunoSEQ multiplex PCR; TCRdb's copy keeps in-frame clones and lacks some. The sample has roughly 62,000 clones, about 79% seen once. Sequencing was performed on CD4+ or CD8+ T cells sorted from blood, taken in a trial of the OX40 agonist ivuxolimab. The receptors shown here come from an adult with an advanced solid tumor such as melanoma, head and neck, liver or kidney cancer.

CDR3 residues: CASSPLWDIGGWSPLHF. The CDR3 DNA reads TGTGCCAGCAGTCCTCTCTGGGACATTGGGGGGTGGTCACCCCTCCACTTT. V is TRBV27 and J is TRBJ1-6; possible D gene TRBD1, 6 bases. V lost 5 bases and J 10 bases, leaving 24 bases between the germline ends. The CDR3 has 17 residues. Germline V gives CDR1 MNHEY, CDR2 SMNVEV (reference sequence).

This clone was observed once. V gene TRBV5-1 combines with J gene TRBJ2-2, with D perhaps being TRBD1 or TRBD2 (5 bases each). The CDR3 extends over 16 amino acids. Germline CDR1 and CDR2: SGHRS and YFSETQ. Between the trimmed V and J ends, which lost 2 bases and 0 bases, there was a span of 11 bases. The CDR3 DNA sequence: TGCGCCAGCAGCTTCGGGGCGGCGGCGAACACCGGGGAGCTGTTTTTT. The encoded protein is CASSFGAAANTGELFF.

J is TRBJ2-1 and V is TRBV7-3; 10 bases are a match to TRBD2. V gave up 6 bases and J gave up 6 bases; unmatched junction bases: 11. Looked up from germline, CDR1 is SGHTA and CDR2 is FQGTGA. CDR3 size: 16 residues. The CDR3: CASRSPGTSVGNEQFF. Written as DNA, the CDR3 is TGTGCCAGCAGGAGTCCAGGGACTAGCGTGGGCAATGAGCAGTTCTTC.

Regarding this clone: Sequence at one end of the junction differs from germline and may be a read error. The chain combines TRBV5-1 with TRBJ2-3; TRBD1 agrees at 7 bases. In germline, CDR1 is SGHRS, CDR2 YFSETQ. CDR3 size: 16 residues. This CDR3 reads CASSSGTNRGTGTQYF. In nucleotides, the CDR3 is TGCGCCAGCAGTTCCGGGACAAACAGGGGTACAGGTACGCAGTATTTT.

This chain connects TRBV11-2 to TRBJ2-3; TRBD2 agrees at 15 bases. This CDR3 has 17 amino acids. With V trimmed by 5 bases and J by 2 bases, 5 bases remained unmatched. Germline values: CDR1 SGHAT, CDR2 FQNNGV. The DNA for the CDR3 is TGTGCCAGCAGCCCGCGGACTAGCGGGGGGGCCACAGATACGCAGTATTTT. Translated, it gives CASSPRTSGGATDTQYF.

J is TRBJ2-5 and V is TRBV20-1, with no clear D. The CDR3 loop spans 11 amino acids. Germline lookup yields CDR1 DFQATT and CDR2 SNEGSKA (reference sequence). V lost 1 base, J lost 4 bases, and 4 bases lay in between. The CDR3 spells CSARGGETQYF. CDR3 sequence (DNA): TGCAGTGCTAGAGGAGGAGAGACCCAGTACTTC.

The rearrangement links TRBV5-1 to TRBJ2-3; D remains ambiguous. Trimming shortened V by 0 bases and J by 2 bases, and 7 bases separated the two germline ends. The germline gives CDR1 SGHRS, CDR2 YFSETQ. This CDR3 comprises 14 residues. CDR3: CASSLGMATDTQYF. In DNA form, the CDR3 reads TGCGCCAGCAGCTTGGGAATGGCCACAGATACGCAGTATTTT.

CDR3 nucleotides: TGTGCCAGTAGTTCTCAAGGGAGGAACTATGGCTACACCTTC. Its translation: CASSSQGRNYGYTF. V is TRBV19 and J is TRBJ1-2; D unresolved. The V gene lost 5 bases and the J gene lost 2 bases, with 12 bases spanning the gap. Per the germline V gene, CDR1 is LNHDA and CDR2 is SQIVND (reference sequence). The CDR3 runs 14 residues.

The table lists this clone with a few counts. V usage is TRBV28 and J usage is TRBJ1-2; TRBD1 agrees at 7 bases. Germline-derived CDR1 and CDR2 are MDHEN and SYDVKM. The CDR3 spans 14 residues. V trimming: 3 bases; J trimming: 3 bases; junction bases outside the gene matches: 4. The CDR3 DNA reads TGTGCCAGCAGTTTGTTTACAGGGGACTATGGCTACACCTTC. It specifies CASSLFTGDYGYTF.

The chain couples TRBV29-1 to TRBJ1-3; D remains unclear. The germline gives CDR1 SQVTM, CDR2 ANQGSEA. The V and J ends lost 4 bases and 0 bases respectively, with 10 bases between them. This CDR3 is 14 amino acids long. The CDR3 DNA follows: TGCAGCGTTGGAGACCCCAACTCTGGAAACACCATATATTTT. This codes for CSVGDPNSGNTIYF.